The source of this T cell receptor beta chain is a study of identical twins (dated by TCRdb to about 2016). The study in broad terms: To test whether fetal clonotypes persist, the study used deep sequencing on TCR alpha and beta repertoires from monozygotic twins, unrelated adults of various ages, and cord blood. To rule out contamination, replicate twin experiments were performed at different times with different library preparation protocols. Results and caveats for the whole study, not just this receptor: Conclusions relied on cross-sectional statistical analysis, since the same donors could not be followed over many years. The excess sharing between twins in beta out-of-frame sequences was weaker because fewer shared sequences reduced the signal-to-noise ratio. Compared with coincidental sharing between unrelated individuals, out-of-frame TCR alpha sequences shared between twins had an excess of sequences with low generation probability. Zero-insertion analyses could be partly confounded by invariant T cells such as MAIT and iNKT, although diverse VJ usage argued against such confounding for most clonotypes. In monozygotic twins, out-of-frame TCR alpha sharing was systematically underestimated by recombination models, although the models agreed with sharing between unrelated individuals. Abundant cord blood beta clonotypes carried fewer insertions; young adult naive repertoires showed a weaker similar trend, while memory repertoires showed none.

This clonotype was seen a handful of times. This receptor's antigen is unknown. Per-base quality was not reported, and no clone a single base away is much larger than it. Libraries were made using 5' RACE. These reads were obtained on an Illumina HiSeq 2000. Template switching introduced a universal primer binding site; the final cDNA contained a unique molecular identifier, enabling accurate counting of TCR cDNA molecules. Specific primers in the conserved constant-segment region were used to synthesize first-strand cDNA for TCR alpha and beta chains. To control for contamination, each cDNA library was double barcoded with a SMART-Mk sample barcode plus Illumina barcodes. TruSeq adapter sequences along with Illumina sample barcodes were introduced in two successive PCR steps. TCR alpha and beta cDNA libraries were sequenced on the Illumina HiSeq platform with custom primers. Per the original workflow: Unique molecular identifiers were extracted from raw reads with MiGEC, and CDR3 positions were determined with MiXCR. Recombination models were inferred per individual with the repgenHMM and IGoR tools using an EM algorithm. The analysis of shared clonotypes was done with the tcR package in R, with sharing normalized by the product of cloneset sizes. To study raw recombination free of thymic and clonal selection effects, out-of-frame nonproductive sequences were analyzed. Through fastp at Q25 and MiXCR, TCRdb rebuilt clones from the public reads, retaining in-frame beta chains. When rows share a CDR3 protein, they turn into one entry using the most common DNA and genes. The V and J calls, along with clone size, are taken from TCRdb and not from the paper's own processing. The sample data list roughly 240,000 distinct CDR3 sequences, and around 6.6% of these were observed just once. The ten top clones hold 3.5% to 4% of the sample.

From cysteine to valine, the CDR3 is 13 amino acids long. Just the 39-base CDR3 DNA is kept, in frame starting at base 1. Trimming at the junction amounts to 3 bases on V and 5 bases on J, and the germline ends lie 14 bases apart. CDR1 DFQATT and CDR2 SNEGSKA are derived from the germline V gene (reference sequence). All donors were healthy Caucasians. Three pairs of female monozygotic twins, all aged roughly 18 to 29 years, were included in the twin cohort. Miltenyi CD45RO+ enrichment and human naive T-cell isolation kits were used to isolate memory (CD45RO+) and naive T cells from PBMC. The same data also contributed to another study, on yellow fever vaccine responses in identical twins. The second study, in turn, reports: The authors reported that the T cell response to vaccination in identical twins appeared partly convergent and partly personalized. In identical twins, the study followed T cell clones that responded to the vaccine with precision.

The rearrangement joined TRBV20-1 to TRBJ2-7; confidence is insufficient to name the D gene. Sample: memory (CD45RO+) T cells sorted from blood. The cell subset or site label, as the study defines it: CD45RO+ enriched T cells. The receptor was derived from a woman aged 18-29 years in good health. The CDR3 reads as follows: CSASEPGPDEQYV. The sequenced DNA is TGCAGTGCTAGCGAACCCGGCCCAGACGAGCAGTACGTC.